These 22 T cell receptor beta chains came from one sample sequenced in a study of blood T cells in healthy people across ages (dated by TCRdb to the mid-2010s). Libraries were built with 5' RACE. The instrument was an Illumina HiSeq 2500. A second roughly 6 to 11 cycle PCR used a sample-barcoded 5' primer and a J-beta primer mix. The public reads were run again by TCRdb, first through fastp at Q25 and then through MiXCR, and only productive beta chains were kept. Rows with a matching CDR3 protein are joined into one entry that keeps the most common DNA and genes. The sample table contains some 1.5 million distinct CDR3 sequences; only one count was recorded for 28% of them. The ten largest clones add up to roughly 8% of the sample. Sequences were obtained from blood. All receptors come from a woman in her twenties or thirties in good health.

V usage is TRBV5-1 and J usage is TRBJ1-1; D is perhaps TRBD1 (5 bases). CDR1 and CDR2 (germline): SGHRS, YFSETQ. The CDR3 extends over 13 amino acids. The ends were cut back, 0 bases at V and 5 bases at J, with 8 bases in the middle. CDR3 amino acids: CASSLEGRTEAFF. In nucleotides, the CDR3 is TGCGCCAGCAGCTTGGAGGGGAGGACTGAAGCTTTCTTT. The full variable domain, rest sourced from reference TRBV5-1 and TRBJ1-1, is KAGVTQTPRYLIKTRGQQVTLSCSPISGHRSVSWYQQTPGQGLQFLFEYFSETQRNKGNFPGRFSGRQFSNSRSEMNVSTLELGDSALYLCASSLEGRTEAFFGQGTRLTVV.

This clonotype was recorded a few times. An end of the junction differs from the germline gene, which may be a read error. This rearrangement joins TRBV7-2 to TRBJ1-1; D is undetermined. CDR3 length: 14 residues. The germline gives CDR1 SGHTA, CDR2 FQGNSA. CDR3 coding DNA: TGCGCCAGCAGCTTGCGCAGTATGAACACTGAAGCTTTCTTT. Translation: CASSLRSMNTEAFF. Complete variable domain (other parts from reference TRBV7-2 and TRBJ1-1): GAGVSQSPSNKVTEKGKDVELRCDPISGHTALYWYRQSLGQGLEFLIYFQGNSAPDKSGLPSDRFSAERTGGSVSTLTIQRTQQEDSAVYLCASSLRSMNTEAFFGQGTRLTVV.

The V and J genes are TRBV6-5 and TRBJ1-1; D not certain. Trimming removed 7 bases from V and 3 bases from J, with 9 bases in between. The germline V gene encodes CDR1 MNHEY and CDR2 SVGAGI. This CDR3 contains 12 residues. CDR3 residues: CASIARDTEAFF. In DNA, the CDR3 is TGTGCCAGCATTGCGAGGGACACTGAAGCTTTCTTT.

Many counts were recorded for this clonotype. The J gene is TRBJ2-3, the V gene TRBV6-6; D possibly uses TRBD1 or TRBD2 (5 bases each). V shed 5 bases and J shed 2 bases, with 11 bases lying between them. Germline-derived CDR1 and CDR2 are MNHNY and SVGAGI (reference sequence). The CDR3 contains 14 residues. The CDR3, as DNA: TGTGCCAGCAGTGGGACCCCTTACACAGATACGCAGTATTTT. As protein: CASSGTPYTDTQYF.

Turning to this clonotype: A much larger clone lies a single base off, so this may be a read error. Since no conserved phenylalanine or tryptophan closes the CDR3, a read error is the likely cause. V gene TRBV2 combines with J gene TRBJ2-7, with 11 bases aligning to TRBD2. The germline V gene has CDR1 SNHLY and CDR2 FYNNEI. With 3 bases clipped from V and 6 bases from J, the junction kept 1 base outside the gene matches. This CDR3 has 13 residues. The CDR3 DNA sequence: TGTGCCAGCAGTGAGGGACTAGCGGCCGAGCAGTACTTG. Translation: CASSEGLAAEQYL.

This clonotype occurred many times. V and J are TRBV4-1 and TRBJ2-7; a weak D match, TRBD2 (7 bases). V lost 1 base and J 3 bases, leaving 13 bases between the germline ends. This CDR3 spans 15 amino acids. Germline V lookup: CDR1 MGHRA, CDR2 YSYEKL. The DNA of the CDR3 is TGCGCCAGCAGCCAAGCCCACAGGGAGGGCTACGAGCAGTACTTC. Encoded protein: CASSQAHREGYEQYF.

This clonotype occurred a few times. The rearrangement links TRBV20-1 to TRBJ2-7; either TRBD1 or TRBD2 may fit D (8 bases each). The CDR3 has 15 amino acids. The germline V gene encodes CDR1 DFQATT and CDR2 SNEGSKA (reference sequence). Between the trimmed V and J ends, which lost 6 bases and 1 base, there was a span of 19 bases. CDR3 bases: TGCAGTGCACGGGGGGGGCAGGGGGCATCCTACGAGCAGTACTTC. It specifies CSARGGQGASYEQYF.

Concerning this clonotype: The junction shows a germline mismatch at one end, possibly a read error. The chain carries TRBV7-9 and TRBJ1-4, with D perhaps matching TRBD1 (5 bases). CDR1 and CDR2 from the germline V gene are SEHNR and FQNEAQ (reference sequence). The CDR3 contains 12 residues. CDR3 sequence (DNA): TGTGCCGGGGGTCGGACTACTGAAAAACTGTTTTTT. Protein: CAGGRTTEKLFF.

This clonotype was observed many times. The V and J genes are TRBV12-3 or TRBV12-4 and TRBJ2-7; 8 bases line up with TRBD1. The CDR3 is made up of 14 amino acids. V lost 7 bases, J lost 3 bases, and 8 bases stayed unmatched. CDR3 DNA: TGTGCCAGCACCCAGGGGGCCTCCTACTACGAGCAGTACTTC. Translation gives CASTQGASYYEQYF.

This clonotype has a handful of counts. This chain joins TRBV6-2 or TRBV6-3 and TRBJ2-7; TRBD1 agrees at 9 bases. J gave up 6 bases and V 6 bases, and 12 bases lay outside the gene matches. The CDR3 has 15 amino acids. CDR1 is MNHEY, CDR2 SVGEGT, per germline. CDR3 loop: CASRNAGTGYREQYF. As DNA, the CDR3 is TGTGCCAGCAGGAACGCCGGGACAGGGTATCGCGAGCAGTACTTC.

The chain joins TRBV6-2 or TRBV6-3 to TRBJ1-4, with D unclear. Germline lookup yields CDR1 MNHEY and CDR2 SVGEGT. This CDR3 region has 12 residues. V lost 0 bases to trimming and J lost 10 bases, with 6 bases between them. The CDR3 sequence: CASSYSDGKLFF. CDR3 DNA: TGTGCCAGCAGTTACTCAGACGGAAAACTGTTTTTT.

This clonotype was seen only a few times. The chain is built from TRBV20-1 and TRBJ2-7; D might be TRBD1 or TRBD2, each matching 6 bases. CDR3 length: 14 residues. In germline, CDR1 is DFQATT, CDR2 SNEGSKA (reference sequence). Trimming shortened V by 2 bases and J by 0 bases, and 11 bases separated the two germline ends. The CDR3 sequence is CSARRGALSYEQYF. The CDR3 coding sequence is TGCAGTGCTAGAAGGGGGGCCCTCTCCTACGAGCAGTACTTC.

For this clonotype: This may be a read error: a much more frequent sequence differs by one nucleotide. The J gene is TRBJ2-7, the V gene TRBV12-3 or TRBV12-4; 9 bases map to TRBD1. Losses at the gene ends were 6 bases for V and 5 bases for J; bases not matched to a gene: 8. The CDR3 contains 14 residues. CDR3: CASRFSGQGHEQYF. The CDR3 coding sequence is TGTGCCAGCAGGTTCTCGGGACAGGGCCACGAGCAGTACTTC.

This clonotype has at least ten counts. This chain links TRBV12-3 or TRBV12-4 with TRBJ2-1; the D gene is possibly TRBD1 (5 bases). V dropped 0 bases and J dropped 5 bases, with 14 bases sitting between them. The CDR3 sequence is 16 residues long. This chain's CDR3 is CASSLARTRQDNEQFF. The CDR3 nucleotides read TGTGCCAGCAGTTTAGCTAGGACACGGCAAGACAATGAGCAGTTCTTC.

Notes on this clonotype: A much bigger clone sits one base away, suggesting this may be a read error. The CDR3 DNA reads as TGTGCCAGCAGTGATAGCGGGGGGGGCTACAATGAGCGGTTCTTC. Encoded protein: CASSDSGGGYNERFF. The rearrangement uses TRBV12-3 or TRBV12-4 and TRBJ2-1; TRBD2 matches 11 bases. This CDR3 contains 15 residues.

This clonotype was seen more than once but under ten times. The rearrangement uses TRBV12-3 or TRBV12-4 and TRBJ1-2; D possibly corresponds to TRBD1 (6 bases). The CDR3 spans 13 residues. V lost 6 bases, J lost 6 bases, and 14 bases lay in between. The CDR3 region has the DNA TGTGCCAGCAGCCATCAGGACAGAAATGGCTACACCTTC. Translated: CASSHQDRNGYTF.

Only a few counts were recorded for this clonotype. With a much larger clone just one base away, this may be a read error. The chain joins TRBV6-5 to TRBJ2-1, with D uncertain. The ends were cut back, 0 bases at V and 10 bases at J, with 13 bases in the middle. The CDR3 runs 14 residues. Per germline, CDR1 MNHEY and CDR2 SVGAGI. CDR3 DNA sequence: TGTGCCAGCAGTTACTCGACCAGCCCCTACGAGCAGTTCTTC. Protein product: CASSYSTSPYEQFF.

The sample holds one count of this clonotype. The chain recombines TRBV12-2 with TRBJ2-5; the table names TRBD1, a call not compared with the DNA. TRBV12-2 is annotated as a pseudogene. The CDR3 consists of 12 residues. The CDR3 DNA follows: TGTGCAAGTCGCTTAAGGGCGGAGACCCAGTACTTC. Encoded protein: CASRLRAETQYF.

About this clonotype: This clone may be a read error of a much larger clone one base away. The chain couples TRBV29-1 to TRBJ2-7, with TRBD2 matching 10 bases. Germline trimming cut 7 bases from V and 3 bases from J; bases unmatched to any gene: 6. Germline loops: CDR1 SQVTM, CDR2 ANQGSEA. There are 13 residues in the CDR3. This chain's CDR3 is CSGWTSGNYEQYF. CDR3 sequence (DNA): TGCAGCGGGTGGACTAGCGGAAACTACGAGCAGTACTTC.

The CDR3 spells CASSARGRGEYGYTF. Written as DNA, the CDR3 is TGTGCCAGCAGCGCTAGGGGACGCGGGGAATATGGCTACACCTTC. This sequence joins TRBV5-6 and TRBJ1-2; perhaps TRBD1 as D (5 bases). The CDR3 loop spans 15 amino acids. Between the trimmed V and J ends, which lost 4 bases and 5 bases, there was a span of 18 bases. CDR1 SGHDT and CDR2 YYEEEE come from the germline V gene.

The CDR3 region has the DNA TGTGCCAGCAGTGAACAGAGCTCCTACAATGAGCAGTTCTTC. It yields the protein CASSEQSSYNEQFF. The chain recombines TRBV2 with TRBJ2-1, with no clear D. Germline lookup yields CDR1 SNHLY and CDR2 FYNNEI. V was cut by 2 bases and J by 0 bases, with 5 bases left in between. The CDR3 is 14 amino acids.

Remarks on this clonotype: Sequence at one end of the junction differs from germline and may be a read error. V gene TRBV6-2 or TRBV6-3 combines with J gene TRBJ2-4; 7 bases align to TRBD2. Per germline, CDR1 MNHEY and CDR2 SVGEGT. CDR3 size: 16 residues. Here the CDR3 DNA reads TGTGCCAGCAAAAAGGGACTAAAAAGCCCCGAAAACACTCAGTACTTC. It encodes CASKKGLKSPENTQYF.